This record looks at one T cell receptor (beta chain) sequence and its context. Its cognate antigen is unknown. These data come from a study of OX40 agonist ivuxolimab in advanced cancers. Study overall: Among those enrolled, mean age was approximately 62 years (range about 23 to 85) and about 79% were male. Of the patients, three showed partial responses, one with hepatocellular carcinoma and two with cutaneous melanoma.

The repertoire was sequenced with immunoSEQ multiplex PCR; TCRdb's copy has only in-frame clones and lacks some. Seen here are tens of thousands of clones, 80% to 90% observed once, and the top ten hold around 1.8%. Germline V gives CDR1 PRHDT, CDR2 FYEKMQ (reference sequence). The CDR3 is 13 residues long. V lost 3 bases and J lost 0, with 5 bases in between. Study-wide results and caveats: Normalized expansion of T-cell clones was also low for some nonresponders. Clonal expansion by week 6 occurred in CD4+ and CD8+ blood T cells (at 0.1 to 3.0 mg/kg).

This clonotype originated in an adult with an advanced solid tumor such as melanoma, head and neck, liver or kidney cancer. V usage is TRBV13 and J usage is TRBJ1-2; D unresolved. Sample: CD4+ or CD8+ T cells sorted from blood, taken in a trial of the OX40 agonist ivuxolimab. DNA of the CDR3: TGTGCCAGCAGCTTGGCAGCTAACTATGGCTACACCTTC. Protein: CASSLAANYGYTF.